This TCR beta chain was captured by sequencing in a study of CD8+ T cells in alopecia areata. CDR3 size: 12 residues. Deletions cut 4 bases from V and 3 bases from J, with 7 bases between. Germline V gives CDR1 SQVTM, CDR2 ANQGSEA. This clone showed up just a few times. Extraction of RNA preceded its reverse transcription into cDNA, which served as the sequencing template. Profiling relied on immunoSEQ multiplex PCR, and the TCRdb table lists in-frame clones only, not all of them. The profile shows about 100,000 clones, 55% to 70% of them singletons. The sequencing sample was made of NKG2D-low CD8+ T cells sorted from blood. The sequence was obtained from a human donor with alopecia areata. V and J are TRBV29-1 and TRBJ2-1; D gene unclear. The CDR3, as DNA: TGCAGCGTTGGCAGAGACTACAATGAGCAGTTCTTC. Its translation: CSVGRDYNEQFF.